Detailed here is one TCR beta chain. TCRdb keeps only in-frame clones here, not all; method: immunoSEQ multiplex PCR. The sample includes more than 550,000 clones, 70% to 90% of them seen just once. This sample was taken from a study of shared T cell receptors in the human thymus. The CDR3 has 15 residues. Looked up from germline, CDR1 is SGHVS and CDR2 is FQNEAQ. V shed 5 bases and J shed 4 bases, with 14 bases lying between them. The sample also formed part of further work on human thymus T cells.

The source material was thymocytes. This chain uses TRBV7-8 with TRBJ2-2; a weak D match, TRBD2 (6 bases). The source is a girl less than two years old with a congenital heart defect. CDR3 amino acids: CASSLRGLPTGELFF. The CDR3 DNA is TGTGCCAGCAGCCTAAGGGGACTTCCCACCGGGGAGCTGTTTTTT.